The 18 T cell receptor beta chains presented below share a single source sample, sequenced in a study of beta chain features in type 1 diabetes. Isolated RNA was reverse transcribed in full, so expressed TCRB transcripts were sequenced. Some clones are missing from TCRdb's copy, which holds only in-frame ones; the method was immunoSEQ multiplex PCR. The sample contains around 300,000 clones, about 15% of which appear only once. Specimen: central memory CD4+ T cells from blood. The origin of the receptors is a man aged 25 to 40 in good health.

This clone occurred a few times. This chain joins TRBV18 and TRBJ2-7; D possibly corresponds to TRBD1 (6 bases). This CDR3 comprises 14 residues. Trimming took off 0 bases at V and 6 bases at J, with 12 bases between the two ends. Germline CDR1 and CDR2: KGHSH and LQKENI. CDR3 nucleotide sequence: TGTGCCAGCTCACCACCCGACTGGGGGCGCGAGCAGTACTTC. It is translated as CASSPPDWGREQYF.

CDR3 in amino acids: CASSPTGTSGTDTQYF. Here the CDR3 DNA reads TGTGCCAGCAGCCCAACCGGGACTAGCGGCACAGATACGCAGTATTTT. This chain joins TRBV5-4 and TRBJ2-3; 10 bases agree with TRBD2. The ends lost 4 bases at V and 1 base at J; junction bases unmatched: 6. The CDR3 runs 16 residues. Germline-derived CDR1 and CDR2 are SGHNT and YYREEE (reference sequence).

There are a few counts of this clone. Other DNA sequences in this sample translate to the same CDR3. The V gene is TRBV7-2, the J gene TRBJ1-6, with TRBD1 identical over 8 bases. The length of the CDR3 is 14 residues. Looked up from germline, CDR1 is SGHTA and CDR2 is FQGNSA. V lost 3 bases to trimming and J lost 7 bases; unmatched junction nucleotides: 2. The CDR3 loop reads CASSLRTGNSPLHF. Here the CDR3 DNA reads TGTGCCAGCAGCTTGAGGACAGGGAATTCACCCCTCCACTTT. The variable domain in full, completed from reference TRBV7-2 and TRBJ1-6, reads GAGVSQSPSNKVTEKGKDVELRCDPISGHTALYWYRQSLGQGLEFLIYFQGNSAPDKSGLPSDRFSAERTGGSVSTLTIQRTQQEDSAVYLCASSLRTGNSPLHFGNGTRLTVT.

This clone was counted between two and nine times. The rearrangement uses TRBV14 and TRBJ1-4; possible D gene TRBD1, 5 bases. This CDR3 spans 17 amino acids. Germline assignment: CDR1 SGHDN and CDR2 FVKESK. Trimming pared 1 base from V and 8 bases from J, leaving 20 bases between. As DNA, the CDR3 is TGTGCCAGCAGCCAAGTGGTAGGACACGGCGCGGGCGAAAAACTGTTTTTT. It codes for CASSQVVGHGAGEKLFF.

This clone was detected many times. V and J are TRBV5-6 and TRBJ1-5; D is unresolved. Germline CDR1 and CDR2: SGHDT and YYEEEE. The CDR3 has 13 residues. The ends were cut back, 4 bases at V and 9 bases at J, with 14 bases in the middle. CDR3 amino acids: CASSPGRMRPQHF. CDR3 nucleotides: TGTGCCAGCAGCCCCGGACGTATGCGGCCCCAGCATTTT.

The chain couples TRBV15 to TRBJ2-5; no firm D call. This CDR3 has 14 residues. V lost 1 base and J lost 2, with 8 bases in between. The germline V gene encodes CDR1 LNHNV and CDR2 YYDKDF (reference sequence). CDR3 sequence (DNA): TGTGCCACCAGCAGAGGACCCGTACAAGAGACCCAGTACTTC. This translates into CATSRGPVQETQYF.

The rearrangement uses TRBV19 and TRBJ2-3, with D perhaps TRBD1 (5 bases). V was clipped by 5 bases and J by 7 bases, with 13 bases between them. The CDR3 loop spans 13 amino acids. Germline V CDR1 and CDR2: LNHDA, SQIVND (reference sequence). In nucleotides, the CDR3 is TGTGCCAGTAGTCCCCAGGGTGGGCATACGCAGTATTTT. Amino acid sequence: CASSPQGGHTQYF.

This chain links TRBV27 with TRBJ1-5; 8 bases are a match to TRBD1. Germline CDR1 and CDR2: MNHEY and SMNVEV (reference sequence). V dropped 7 bases and J dropped 3; count of bases not matched to a gene: 8. CDR3 size: 15 residues. The CDR3 region is CASKKTGAYNQPQHF. The CDR3 nucleotides are TGTGCCAGCAAGAAGACAGGGGCGTACAATCAGCCCCAGCATTTT.

This chain connects TRBV5-6 to TRBJ2-5; TRBD2 matches 12 bases. The junction had 3 bases not matched to a gene; V was cut back by 1 base and J by 5 bases. The CDR3 spans 15 residues. Germline V gives CDR1 SGHDT, CDR2 YYEEEE. The CDR3 reads CASSLTSGGMETQYF. CDR3 nucleotide sequence: TGTGCCAGCAGCTTGACTAGCGGGGGGATGGAGACCCAGTACTTC.

This clone has more than one count but fewer than ten. The J gene is TRBJ2-7, the V gene TRBV7-9, with 8 bases aligning to TRBD2. V lost 5 bases, J lost 0 bases, and 6 bases stayed unmatched. This CDR3 contains 15 residues. CDR1 and CDR2 from the germline V gene are SEHNR and FQNEAQ (reference sequence). CDR3 sequence (DNA): TGTGCCAGCAGCCCCCCGGGGGGGGCCTCCTACGAGCAGTACTTC. As protein: CASSPPGGASYEQYF.

This clone came up a few times. The chain has TRBV4-1 and TRBJ1-1; no firm D call. CDR1 is MGHRA and CDR2 is YSYEKL in the germline V gene. The V end lost 0 bases, the J end lost 3 bases, and 14 bases lay between the germline ends. The length of the CDR3 is 16 residues. CDR3 DNA sequence: TGCGCCAGCAGCCAAGATTTACGGGGTCGGTACACTGAAGCTTTCTTT. Translating it yields CASSQDLRGRYTEAFF.

This clone was counted ten times or more. J is TRBJ1-5 and V is TRBV7-2; no clear D. Trimming took off 5 bases at V and 2 bases at J, with 4 bases between the two ends. Germline V lookup: CDR1 SGHTA, CDR2 FQGNSA. The CDR3 is 12 amino acids. The CDR3 is CASSRRNQPQHF. The DNA for the CDR3 is TGTGCCAGCAGCCGACGCAATCAGCCCCAGCATTTT.

This clone has a handful of counts. The chain links TRBV19 to TRBJ1-5, with D possibly being TRBD1 (5 bases). The germline CDR1 and CDR2 sequences are LNHDA and SQIVND (reference sequence). V was cut by 1 base and J by 7 bases, with 11 bases left in between. CDR3 length: 14 residues. The CDR3 spells CASSIGQKSQPQHF. In nucleotides, the CDR3 is TGTGCCAGTAGTATAGGACAGAAGTCGCAGCCCCAGCATTTT.

This clone was observed a few times. The V and J genes are TRBV2 and TRBJ1-4, with D perhaps TRBD1 (6 bases). Trimming pared 5 bases from V and 7 bases from J, leaving 17 bases between. The CDR3 is 15 amino acids. Germline V CDR1 and CDR2: SNHLY, FYNNEI. The CDR3 sequence is CASSYTQGSVEKLFF. CDR3 coding DNA: TGTGCCAGCAGTTATACACAGGGAAGTGTTGAAAAACTGTTTTTT. Complete variable domain (other parts from reference TRBV2 and TRBJ1-4): EPEVTQTPSHQVTQMGQEVILRCVPISNHLYFYWYRQILGQKVEFLVSFYNNEISEKSEIFDDQFSVERPDGSNFTLKIRSTKLEDSAMYFCASSYTQGSVEKLFFGSGTQLSVL.

The V gene is TRBV6-5, the J gene TRBJ1-1; tentative D call: TRBD1 (5 bases). Germline V gives CDR1 MNHEY, CDR2 SVGAGI. Trimming shortened V by 5 bases and J by 4 bases, and 11 bases separated the two germline ends. The CDR3 is 13 residues long. The CDR3 DNA follows: TGTGCCAGCAGTCTTCAGGGAGGCACTGAAGCTTTCTTT. It is translated as CASSLQGGTEAFF.

The chain uses TRBV6-5 and TRBJ1-2, with D possibly TRBD1 on 6 matching bases. The CDR3 spans 15 residues. CDR1 and CDR2 from the germline V gene are MNHEY and SVGAGI. Trimming removed 2 bases at V and 0 bases at J, with 10 bases between. This CDR3 is CASSYRAGANYGYTF. CDR3 nucleotide sequence: TGTGCCAGCAGTTACAGGGCAGGGGCTAACTATGGCTACACCTTC.

This chain connects TRBV18 to TRBJ2-1, with 7 bases that match TRBD2. The CDR3 sequence is 13 residues long. Germline V gene lookup returns CDR1 KGHSH and CDR2 LQKENI. V lost 0 bases to trimming and J lost 10 bases; unmatched junction nucleotides: 3. The CDR3 here is CASSPPGTIEQFF. In DNA form, the CDR3 reads TGTGCCAGCTCACCACCGGGGACTATAGAGCAGTTCTTC.

The chain joins TRBV27 to TRBJ2-7, with D perhaps matching TRBD1 or TRBD2 (5 bases each). Germline CDR1 is MNHEY and CDR2 is SMNVEV (reference sequence). This CDR3 region has 12 residues. Trimming removed 8 bases at V and 6 bases at J, with 14 bases between. The CDR3: CASPFGALEQYV. In nucleotides, the CDR3 is TGTGCCAGCCCCTTCGGGGCTCTCGAGCAGTACGTC.